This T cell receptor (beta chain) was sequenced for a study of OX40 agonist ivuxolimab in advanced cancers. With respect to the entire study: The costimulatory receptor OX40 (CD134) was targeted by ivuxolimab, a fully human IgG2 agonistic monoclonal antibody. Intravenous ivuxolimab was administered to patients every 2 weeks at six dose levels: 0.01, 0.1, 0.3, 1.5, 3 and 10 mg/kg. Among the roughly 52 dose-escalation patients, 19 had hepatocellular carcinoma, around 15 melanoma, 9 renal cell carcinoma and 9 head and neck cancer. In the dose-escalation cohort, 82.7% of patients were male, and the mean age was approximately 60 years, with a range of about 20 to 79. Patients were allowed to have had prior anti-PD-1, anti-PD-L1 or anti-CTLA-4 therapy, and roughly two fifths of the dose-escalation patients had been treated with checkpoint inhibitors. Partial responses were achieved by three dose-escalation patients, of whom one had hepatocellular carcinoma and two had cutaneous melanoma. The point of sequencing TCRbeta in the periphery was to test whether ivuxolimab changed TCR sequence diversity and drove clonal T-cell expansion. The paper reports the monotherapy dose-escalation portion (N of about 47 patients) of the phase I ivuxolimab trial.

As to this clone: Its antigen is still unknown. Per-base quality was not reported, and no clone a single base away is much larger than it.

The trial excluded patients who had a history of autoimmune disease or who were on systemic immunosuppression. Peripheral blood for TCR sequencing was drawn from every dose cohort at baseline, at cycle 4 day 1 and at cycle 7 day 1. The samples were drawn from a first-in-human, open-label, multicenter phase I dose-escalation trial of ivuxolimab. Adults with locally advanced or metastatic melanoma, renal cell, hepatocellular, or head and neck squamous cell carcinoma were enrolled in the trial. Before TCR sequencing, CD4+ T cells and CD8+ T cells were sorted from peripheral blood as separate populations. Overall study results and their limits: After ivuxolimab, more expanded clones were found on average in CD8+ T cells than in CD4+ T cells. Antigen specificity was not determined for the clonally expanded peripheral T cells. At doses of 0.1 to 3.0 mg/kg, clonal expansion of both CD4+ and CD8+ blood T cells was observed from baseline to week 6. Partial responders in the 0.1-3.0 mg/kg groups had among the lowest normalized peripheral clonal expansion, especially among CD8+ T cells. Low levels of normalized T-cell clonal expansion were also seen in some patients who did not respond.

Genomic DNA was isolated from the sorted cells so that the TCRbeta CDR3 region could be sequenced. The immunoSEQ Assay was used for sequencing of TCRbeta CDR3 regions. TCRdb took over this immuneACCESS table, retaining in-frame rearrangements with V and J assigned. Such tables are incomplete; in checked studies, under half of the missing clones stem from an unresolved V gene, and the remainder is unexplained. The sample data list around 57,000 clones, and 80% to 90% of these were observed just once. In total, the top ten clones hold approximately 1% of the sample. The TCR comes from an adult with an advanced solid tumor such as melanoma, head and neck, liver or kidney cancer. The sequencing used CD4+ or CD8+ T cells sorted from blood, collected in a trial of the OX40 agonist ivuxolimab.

CDR3 sequence: CATSRGGGDYEQYF. The nucleotide sequence reads as follows: TGTGCCACCAGCAGAGGAGGGGGTGACTACGAGCAGTACTTC. This chain is built from TRBV15 and TRBJ2-7; possibly the D gene is TRBD1, per 6 matching bases. The germline V gene (reference sequence) sets CDR1 to LNHNV and CDR2 to YYDKDF. V is shortened by 1 base, J by 3 bases, and the region joining them spans 10 bases. The CDR3 spans 14 residues, from the cysteine through the phenylalanine. Only the CDR3 part of the read is kept: 42 bases, read in frame from the first base.